The entry below describes one TCR beta chain. The same CDR3 can be traced to other DNA sequences in this sample. The data belong to a study of radiotherapy plus CTLA-4 blockade in lung cancer. TCRdb's copy holds only in-frame clones and misses some; the assay was immunoSEQ multiplex PCR. The table records 45,000 to 60,000 clones, roughly 80% of them present only once. The germline CDR1 and CDR2 sequences are MDHEN and SYDVKM. V gave up 5 bases and J gave up 1 base; unmatched junction bases: 6. This CDR3 spans 15 amino acids. The sample here was peripheral blood, taken from a patient treated with radiotherapy plus ipilimumab. The origin of this receptor is a human donor with non-small cell lung cancer who had stable disease on radiotherapy plus ipilimumab. V and J are TRBV28 and TRBJ2-3, with TRBD1 matching over 7 bases. DNA for the CDR3: TGTGCCAGCAGTGACAGGGATTCAGGCACAGATACGCAGTATTTT. This gives the protein CASSDRDSGTDTQYF.